This T cell receptor beta chain was obtained from a study of T cells in localized non-small cell lung cancer. Of note for this clone: Its antigen remains unidentified.

This CDR3 comprises 15 residues. Germline-derived CDR1 and CDR2 are SGHTA and FQGNSA. The V and J ends lost 4 bases and 5 bases respectively, with 14 bases between them. Profiled with immunoSEQ multiplex PCR; TCRdb holds only in-frame clones, not every one. The sample lists 45,000 to 60,000 clones; approximately 90% were seen once. Study results and limitations: The greatest T cell clonality was found in uninvolved adjacent lung (higher than in tumor). Investigators sequenced only a single tumor region, leaving heterogeneity possible. Blood T cell density predicted longer survival; adjacent-lung clonality, shorter. Appearances in adjacent lung were noted for a median approximately 50 of the top 100 tumor clones.

The V and J genes are TRBV7-2 and TRBJ2-2; D might be TRBD2 (6 bases). The sample consisted of peripheral blood, taken before any cancer treatment. The TCR originated in a woman aged 40-75 years with stage I lung adenocarcinoma. CDR3 in amino acids: CASSWGLTGTGELFF. The CDR3, as DNA: TGTGCCAGCAGCTGGGGACTTACGGGGACCGGGGAGCTGTTTTTT.